A selection of T cell receptor beta chains follows, all from one sample in a study of blood T cell repertoires in COVID-19. Clones were sequenced by immunoSEQ multiplex PCR, and TCRdb holds only the in-frame ones, with some missing. The sample comprises approximately 400,000 clones, less than 90% of which are singletons, and about 4.9% rests with the top ten. Material for sequencing was PBMCs or T cells enriched from blood (not recorded which). The receptors shown here come from a woman between 50 and 59 years old who had recovered from COVID-19. The CDR3 runs from the conserved cysteine through the conserved F or W. A D gene is named only where the DNA matches it firmly. Some rows have no size entry. The others give once, few or many, or a class for an expanded clone.

TRBJ2-5 - - TRBV3-1/TRBV3-2 TGTGCCAGCAGCCAAGGAGTAAAAGAGACCCAGTACTTC CASSQGVKETQYF
TRBJ1-6 - - TRBV6-5 TGTGCCAGCAGTTACGGGGGGAGCTCCTATAATTCACCCCTCCACTTT CASSYGGSSYNSPLHF
TRBJ1-1 - - TRBV9 TGTGCCAGCAGCGTAGCAGGGCAACCTATGTCGAACACTGAAGCTTTCTTT CASSVAGQPMSNTEAFF
TRBJ2-2 - - TRBV3-1/TRBV3-2 TGTGCCAGCAGCCCCCCCGCGAACACCGGGGAGCTGTTTTTT CASSPPANTGELFF
TRBJ1-2 - - TRBV30 TGTGCCTGGAGTGTAGACTATTGGGGCTACACCTTC CAWSVDYWGYTF
TRBJ2-3 - TRBD1 TRBV19 TGTGCCAGTAGGCCGGGACAGGGGATTACAGATACGCAGTATTTT CASRPGQGITDTQYF
TRBJ1-1 - - TRBV7-2 TGTGCCAGCAGCTCATTCGGAGGGCGGGGCACTGAAGCTTTCTTT CASSSFGGRGTEAFF
TRBJ2-1 - - TRBV7-6 TGTGCCAGCAGCTTGCCCGACCGGGATCCGGGAACCAATGAGCAGTTCTTC CASSLPDRDPGTNEQFF
TRBJ2-5 - TRBD2 TRBV6-2/TRBV6-3 TGTGCCAGCAGTTCCTACGCCGGGACTACAAAAGAGACCCAGTACTTC CASSSYAGTTKETQYF
TRBJ2-7 - TRBD2 TRBV5-1 TGCGCCAGCAGCTTTGAAGCCCTAAGATCTAGCGGGAGGGTCCCCTACGAGCAGTACTTC CASSFEALRSSGRVPYEQYF
TRBJ1-3 - TRBD1 TRBV18 TGTGCCAGCTCACCGTACAGGGGGCTGGGTTCTGGAAACACCATATATTTT CASSPYRGLGSGNTIYF
TRBJ2-1 - TRBD2 TRBV5-1 TGCGCCAGCAGCCCTTCGGTAGCGGGAGCTCGGAATGAGCAGTTCTTC CASSPSVAGARNEQFF
TRBJ1-6 few - TRBV7-8 TGTGCCAGCAGCTTAGGTCGACTAGATAATTCACCCCTCCACTTT CASSLGRLDNSPLHF
TRBJ2-1 - - TRBV7-3 TGTGCCAGCAGCCGATCCGGACGGGGCAATGAGCAGTTCTTC CASSRSGRGNEQFF
TRBJ2-3 few - TRBV9 TGTGCCAGCAGCGTAGACCAGGGGGGAGATACGCAGTATTTT CASSVDQGGDTQYF
TRBJ1-2 - - TRBV4-1 TGCGCCAGCAGATCACCGGTCGCGGGCCCTAACTATGGCTACACCTTC CASRSPVAGPNYGYTF
TRBJ2-2 once - TRBV4-2 TGTGCCAGCAGCCAAGATACGGGTCGGACAGCCAACACCGGGGAGCTGTTTTTT CASSQDTGRTANTGELFF
TRBJ2-7 - TRBD2 TRBV9 TGTGCCAGCAGCGTAGCAGTAGCGGGAGGACACGAGCAGTACTTC CASSVAVAGGHEQYF
TRBJ2-3 - TRBD2 TRBV10-3 TGTGCCATCAGTGAGTCGAGACTAGCGGGAGACCCCACAGATACGCAGTATTTT CAISESRLAGDPTDTQYF
TRBJ2-1 - TRBD2 TRBV6-5 TGTGCCAGCAGTTCCGCAAGGACTAGCGGAAGCAATGAGCAGTTCTTC CASSSARTSGSNEQFF
TRBJ1-6 - - TRBV10-3 TGTGCCATCAGTGCCGGTAATTCACCCCTCCACTTT CAISAGNSPLHF
TRBJ1-1 - - TRBV28 TGTGCCAGCAGTTTACTTTTGAGCACTGAAGCTTTCTTT CASSLLLSTEAFF
TRBJ1-1 - - TRBV5-1 TGCGCCAGCAGCCCGGGGACCCTCCCTGGACTAGGCACTGAAGCTTTCTTT CASSPGTLPGLGTEAFF